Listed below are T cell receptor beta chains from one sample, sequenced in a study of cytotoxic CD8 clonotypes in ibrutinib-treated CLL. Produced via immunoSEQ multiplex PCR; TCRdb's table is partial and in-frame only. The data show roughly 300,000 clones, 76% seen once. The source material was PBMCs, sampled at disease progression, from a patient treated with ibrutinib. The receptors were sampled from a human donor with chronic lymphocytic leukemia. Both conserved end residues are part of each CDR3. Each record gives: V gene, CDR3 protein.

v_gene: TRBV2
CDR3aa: CASSAQGAYEQYF

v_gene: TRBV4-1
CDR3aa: CASSQGGGRWNIQYF

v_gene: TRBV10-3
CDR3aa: CAISVAGVGNEQFF

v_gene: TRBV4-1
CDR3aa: CASSLRTGSYEQYF

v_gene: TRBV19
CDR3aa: CASSAKDRVFYEQYF

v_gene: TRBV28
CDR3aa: CASSLRGYDYEQYF

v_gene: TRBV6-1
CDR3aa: CASSANWGNTQYF

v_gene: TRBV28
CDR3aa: CASSSHPGTVTDTQYF

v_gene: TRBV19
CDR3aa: CASSASYSGNTIYF

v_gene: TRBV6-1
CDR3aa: CASRGFGGSAEAFF

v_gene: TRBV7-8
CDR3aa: CASSLAGDPVGGYTF

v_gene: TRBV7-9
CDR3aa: CASSLTGQGATDTQYF

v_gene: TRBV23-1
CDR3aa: CASSQKTGTGYEQYF

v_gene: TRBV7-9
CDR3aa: CASSSGVASYNSPLHF

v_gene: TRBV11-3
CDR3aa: CASSHTGGRNQPQHF

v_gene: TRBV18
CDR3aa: CASSPPVATNKGDTQYF

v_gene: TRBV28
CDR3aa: CASSSRDSPRSGQHF

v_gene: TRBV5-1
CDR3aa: CASSLYPYEQYF

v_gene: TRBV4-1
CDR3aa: CASSFLTGTGGETQYF

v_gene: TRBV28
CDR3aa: CASSLTGYDSNQPQHF

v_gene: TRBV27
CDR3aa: CASTKTNGDEQFF

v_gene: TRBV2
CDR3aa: CASKEDRYEQYF

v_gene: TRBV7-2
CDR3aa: CASSYQGVRVRETQYF

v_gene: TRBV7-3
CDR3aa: CASSFPPGQGVTGELFF

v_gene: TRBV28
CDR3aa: CASGGGWHETQYF

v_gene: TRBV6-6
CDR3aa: CASSYSRTGRNTEAFF

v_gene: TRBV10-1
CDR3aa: CASSGAGGRGVGELFF

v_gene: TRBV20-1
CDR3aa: CSVSGYNEQFF

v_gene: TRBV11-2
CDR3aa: CASSYQRGTHEQYF

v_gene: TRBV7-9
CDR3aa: CASSPDTLGGYGYTF

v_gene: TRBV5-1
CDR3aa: CASSPGGRRSYGNEQFF